The text below deals with one TCR beta chain. Its target is not known. The primer mix had 60 Vbeta and 13 Jbeta primers. Profiled with immunoSEQ multiplex PCR; TCRdb holds only in-frame clones, not every one. The data contain about 170,000 clones, roughly four fifths of them singletons. The germline gives CDR1 SGHVS, CDR2 FNYEAQ. Trimming removed 0 bases at V and 4 bases at J, with 8 bases between. This CDR3 has 14 amino acids. This sample stems from a study of cytomegalovirus exposure and HLA in healthy donors. On the study more broadly: Early on, a data release was issued that held 85 million to 95 million unique TCRs from HLA-typed donors.

General study findings and limits: In the analysis, some V segments, TRBV6-2 and TRBV6-3 included, were excluded as indistinguishable.

This sequence originates from a man aged 18 to 30 in good health and CMV-seronegative. Sequenced material: PBMCs. The J gene is TRBJ2-3, the V gene TRBV7-6; D is unresolved. The DNA of the CDR3 is TGTGCCAGCAGCTTAGCGCCTGGCCCAGATACGCAGTATTTT. Translating it yields CASSLAPGPDTQYF. Drawing the rest from reference TRBV7-6 and TRBJ2-3, the complete variable domain is GAGVSQSPRYKVTKRGQDVALRCDPISGHVSLYWYRQALGQGPEFLTYFNYEAQQDKSGLPNDRFSAERPEGSISTLTIQRTEQRDSAMYRCASSLAPGPDTQYFGPGTRLTVL.